These 7 T cell receptor beta chains were all obtained from the same sample, sequenced in a study of blood T cell repertoires in COVID-19. Only in-frame clones appear in the TCRdb table, and some are missing; sequencing was by immunoSEQ multiplex PCR. The data contain some 80,000 clones, approximately 91% of them singletons. The sample was peripheral blood. Every receptor here comes from a man aged 45-60 years with COVID-19, enrolled during active disease.

Only one count was recorded for this clone. This sequence joins TRBV2 and TRBJ2-1, with TRBD2 matching 12 bases. CDR1 and CDR2 (germline): SNHLY, FYNNEI. The CDR3 covers 15 residues. After removal of 4 bases from V and 7 bases from J, the junction contained 5 bases not matched to a gene. CDR3 region: CASSAGTSGYNEQFF. In nucleotides, the CDR3 is TGTGCCAGCAGTGCCGGGACTAGCGGGTATAATGAGCAGTTCTTC.

CDR3 loop: CASRPGTGGVGDTGELFF. The DNA of the CDR3 is TGTGCCAGTAGACCCGGGACAGGGGGCGTCGGAGACACCGGGGAGCTGTTTTTT. This chain links TRBV19 with TRBJ2-2, with 12 bases matching TRBD1. Germline loops: CDR1 LNHDA, CDR2 SQIVND (reference sequence). The CDR3 contains 18 residues. Germline trimming cut 6 bases from V and 3 bases from J; bases unmatched to any gene: 11.

This chain links TRBV3-1 (or the pseudogene TRBV3-2) with TRBJ2-7; 12 bases fit TRBD2. Germline values: CDR1 LGHDT, CDR2 YNNKEL (reference sequence). The ends lost 3 bases at V and 2 bases at J; junction bases unmatched: 5. CDR3 size: 16 residues. This CDR3 is CASSQGLAGSAYEQYF. CDR3 DNA sequence: TGTGCCAGCAGCCAGGGACTAGCGGGTTCTGCCTACGAGCAGTACTTC.

This chain connects TRBV12-5 to TRBJ1-2, with TRBD1 identical over 7 bases. V dropped 5 bases and J dropped 2; count of bases not matched to a gene: 5. CDR1 is LGHNT, CDR2 FRNRAP, per germline. CDR3 size: 14 residues. CDR3 nucleotide sequence: TGTGCTAGTGGTACCGGGACAGAGAACTATGGCTACACCTTC. Translated, it gives CASGTGTENYGYTF. Filled out from reference TRBV12-5 and TRBJ1-2, the complete variable domain reads DARVTQTPRHKVTEMGQEVTMRCQPILGHNTVFWYRQTMMQGLELLAYFRNRAPLDDSGMPKDRFSAEMPDATLATLKIQPSEPRDSAVYFCASGTGTENYGYTFGSGTRLTVV.

The chain couples TRBV28 to TRBJ2-2; TRBD1 aligns across 8 bases. Germline V gene data show CDR1 as MDHEN and CDR2 as SYDVKM. V lost 10 bases to trimming and J lost 1 base; unmatched junction nucleotides: 5. The CDR3 runs 14 residues. CDR3 nucleotides: TGTGCCACCCTAGGACAGGGGAACACCGGGGAGCTGTTTTTT. It specifies CATLGQGNTGELFF.

The V and J genes are TRBV7-3 and TRBJ1-3, with D possibly being TRBD1 (5 bases). CDR1 is SGHTA, CDR2 FQGTGA, per germline. The CDR3 is made up of 13 amino acids. Deletions cut 4 bases from V and 4 bases from J, with 8 bases between. CDR3 in amino acids: CASSSGLGNTIYF. In DNA form, the CDR3 reads TGTGCCAGCAGCTCAGGGCTAGGAAACACCATATATTTT. Filled out from reference TRBV7-3 and TRBJ1-3, the complete variable domain reads GAGVSQTPSNKVTEKGKYVELRCDPISGHTALYWYRQSLGQGPEFLIYFQGTGAADDSGLPNDRFFAVRPEGSVSTLKIQRTERGDSAVYLCASSSGLGNTIYFGEGSWLTVV.

The V call is TRBV30, the J call TRBJ1-1, with D maybe TRBD1 (5 bases). CDR1 and CDR2 from the germline V gene are GTSNPN and SVGIG (reference sequence). V was shortened by 3 bases and J by 11 bases, with 16 bases between the two germline ends. The CDR3 has 12 residues. The CDR3 here is CAWRVGVGPAFF. The CDR3 coding sequence is TGTGCCTGGAGGGTAGGGGTTGGTCCCGCTTTCTTT.